The 8 T cell receptor beta chains listed next were all sequenced from one sample in a study of long-term antiretroviral therapy in people with HIV (dated by TCRdb to between 2020 and 2023). The immunoSEQ hsTCRB v3.0 assay was used at survey level resolution for TRB variable region sequencing. TCRdb holds this immuneACCESS table with in-frame rearrangements only. Some clones are missing; in checked studies, unresolved V genes explain under half, and the rest has no known cause. For this sample there are about 32,000 clones; roughly 85% appear just once. Together, the top ten hold roughly a tenth of the sample. The sequencing here drew on unsorted PBMCs, taken 2.2 years after starting antiretroviral therapy. The receptors were sampled from a man between 18 and 29 years old with HIV.

This chain joins TRBV7-2 and TRBJ1-6, with 7 bases identical to TRBD1. The V gene end was trimmed by 5 bases and the J gene end by 5 bases; junction bases not matched to a gene: 6. The CDR3 is 15 amino acids. The germline V gene encodes CDR1 SGHTA and CDR2 FQGNSA. CDR3 bases: TGTGCCAGCAGCCGCCCTACAGGGGATAATTCACCCCTCCACTTT. Translation gives CASSRPTGDNSPLHF.

V and J are TRBV7-2 and TRBJ2-7; 9 bases match TRBD1. The CDR3 length is 15 residues. V dropped 4 bases and J dropped 2; count of bases not matched to a gene: 6. Per germline, CDR1 SGHTA and CDR2 FQGNSA. The CDR3 bases are TGTGCCAGCAGCTCACCGGGACAGGGAGCCTACGAGCAGTACTTC. This translates into CASSSPGQGAYEQYF.

This chain uses TRBV4-2 with TRBJ1-4, with a tentative D call TRBD1 (5 bases). The CDR3 has 16 amino acids. V lost 0 bases to trimming and J lost 6 bases, with 14 bases between them. CDR1 and CDR2 from the germline V gene are LGHNA and YNFKEQ. The CDR3 sequence: CASSQDPGPGDEKLFF. CDR3 DNA sequence: TGTGCCAGCAGCCAAGATCCAGGGCCGGGGGATGAAAAACTGTTTTTT.

The rearrangement links TRBV11-2 to TRBJ2-1, with D tentatively TRBD1 (6 bases). Between the trimmed V and J ends, which lost 2 bases and 4 bases, there was a span of 15 bases. The CDR3 is 16 residues long. Germline assignment: CDR1 SGHAT and CDR2 FQNNGV. This CDR3 is CASSLSALGAYNEQFF. The CDR3 DNA follows: TGTGCCAGCAGCTTAAGCGCCCTGGGGGCTTACAATGAGCAGTTCTTC.

This rearrangement joins TRBV27 to TRBJ1-1; D is unclear. V shed 3 bases and J shed 1 base, with 6 bases lying between them. The CDR3 sequence is 13 residues long. Germline loops: CDR1 MNHEY, CDR2 SMNVEV (reference sequence). The DNA for the CDR3 is TGTGCCAGCAGTTTGGGCCAGAACACTGAAGCTTTCTTT. Translating gives CASSLGQNTEAFF.

The rearrangement uses TRBV20-1 and TRBJ2-7; the D gene is possibly TRBD2 (5 bases). Trimming removed 5 bases from V and 4 bases from J, with 6 bases in between. Germline CDR1 DFQATT, CDR2 SNEGSKA (reference sequence). The CDR3 has 10 residues. CDR3 residues: CSARTYEQYF. The CDR3 DNA sequence: TGCAGTGCTCGGACTTACGAGCAGTACTTC.

CDR3 in amino acids: CASSFRGHDGYEQYF. In DNA form, the CDR3 reads TGTGCCAGCAGTTTTCGGGGACACGATGGCTACGAGCAGTACTTC. The rearrangement links TRBV27 to TRBJ2-7, with TRBD1 as a possible D gene (6 bases). Germline V gene sequence: CDR1 MNHEY, CDR2 SMNVEV (reference sequence). The CDR3 loop spans 15 amino acids. Trimming removed 3 bases at V and 3 bases at J, with 15 bases between.

V is TRBV10-3 and J is TRBJ2-5; 9 bases match TRBD2. J was trimmed by 3 bases and V by 5 bases; bases with no gene match: 10. The CDR3 spans 16 residues. Germline assignment: CDR1 ENHRY and CDR2 SYGVKD. This CDR3 is CAISSQYLAGEETQYF. DNA of the CDR3: TGTGCCATCAGTTCCCAGTATTTAGCGGGAGAAGAGACCCAGTACTTC.